At least ten counts were recorded for the clone carrying this TCR beta chain. The antigen is unknown. V shed 6 bases and J 0 bases; nucleotides not matched to a gene: 4. This CDR3 contains 14 residues. The sample comes from a study of early T cells in non-severe SARS-CoV-2 infection. As for the study in general: It was bulk RNA from unsorted whole blood that was sequenced, and the chains were unpaired.

Unique molecular identifier tags were affixed to discrete cDNA molecules. TCRdb analysed the 5' RACE reads with MiXCR anew, one entry per CDR3 protein. The sample lists some 40,000 distinct CDR3 sequences, 5% to 6% occurring once. Overall study findings and caveats: Clonotype matching in VDJdb favored anti-spike CD8 responses and did not capture private and CD4 specificities.

This clonotype was obtained from an adult who was a healthcare worker with PCR-confirmed SARS-CoV-2 infection or an uninfected control (not recorded which). The chain combines TRBV12-3 or TRBV12-4 with TRBJ2-7, with 8 bases fitting TRBD2. The sample consisted of whole blood. CDR3 in DNA: TGTGCCAGCAGCCGCGGGGGGCCCTCCTACGAGCAGTACTTC. It translates to CASSRGGPSYEQYF.